This T cell receptor (beta chain) stems from a study of chemoradiotherapy in HPV16-positive cancers. Repeated repertoire sampling spanned the course of chemoradiotherapy. The CDR3 runs to 13 residues. Germline V gene lookup returns CDR1 SGHTA and CDR2 FQGNSA. V dropped 6 bases and J dropped 4 bases, with 13 bases sitting between them. Method: immunoSEQ multiplex PCR; TCRdb's copy keeps in-frame clones and lacks some. Of 50,000 to 55,000 clones listed, around 90% are singletons. The TCR originated in a human donor with HPV-associated anogenital cancer. The chain has TRBV7-2 and TRBJ2-7, with D perhaps matching TRBD1 (6 bases). Sequencing used blood, obtained from a patient who underwent chemoradiotherapy. CDR3 in amino acids: CASRNSQGYEQYF. The CDR3 DNA reads TGTGCCAGCAGGAATTCACAGGGATACGAGCAGTACTTC.